Reported below is one T cell receptor beta chain. Its antigen is currently unknown. The data belong to a study of T cell responses to AZD1222 COVID-19 vaccine. Overall study findings and caveats: Spike-specific TCR depth and breadth grew after two AZD1222 doses. Dominant at 160-218 and 743-854, vaccine-associated CD4 TCRs also spanned spike.

The V gene lost 2 bases and the J gene lost 1 base, with 5 bases spanning the gap. CDR3 length: 13 residues. CDR1 is KGHSH, CDR2 LQKENI, per germline. Here immunoSEQ multiplex PCR was the method, and the copy in TCRdb shows in-frame clones only, minus some. Of some 52,000 clones in the sample, over 80% are singletons; the top ten hold roughly 3%. The material sequenced was peripheral blood, taken 28 days after the second AZD1222 dose. This chain links TRBV18 with TRBJ2-5; D gene unclear. The TCR comes from an adult who received the AZD1222 COVID-19 vaccine. CDR3 region: CASSPASQETQYF. CDR3 coding DNA: TGTGCCAGCTCACCAGCCAGCCAAGAGACCCAGTACTTC.